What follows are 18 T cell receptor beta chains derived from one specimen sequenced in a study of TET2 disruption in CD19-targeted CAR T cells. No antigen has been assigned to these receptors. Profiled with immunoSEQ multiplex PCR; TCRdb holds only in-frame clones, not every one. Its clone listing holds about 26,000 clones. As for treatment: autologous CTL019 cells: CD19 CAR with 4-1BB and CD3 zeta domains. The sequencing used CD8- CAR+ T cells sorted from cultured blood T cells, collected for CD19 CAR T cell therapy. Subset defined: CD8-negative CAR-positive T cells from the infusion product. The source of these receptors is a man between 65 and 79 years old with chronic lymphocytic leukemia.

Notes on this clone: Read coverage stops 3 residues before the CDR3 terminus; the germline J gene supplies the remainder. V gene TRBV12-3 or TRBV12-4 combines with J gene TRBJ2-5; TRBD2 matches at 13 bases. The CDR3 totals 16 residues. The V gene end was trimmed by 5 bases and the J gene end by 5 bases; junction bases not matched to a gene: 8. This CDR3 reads CASSKGLAGALETQYF. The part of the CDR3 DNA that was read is TGTGCCAGCAGTAAAGGACTAGCGGGGGCCCTGGAGACC.

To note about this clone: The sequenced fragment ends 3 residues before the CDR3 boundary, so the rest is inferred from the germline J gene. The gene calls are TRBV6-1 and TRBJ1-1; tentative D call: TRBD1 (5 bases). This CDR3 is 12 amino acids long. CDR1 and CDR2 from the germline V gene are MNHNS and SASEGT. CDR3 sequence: CASSGGLGGAFF. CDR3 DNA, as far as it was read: TGTGCCAGCAGTGGGGGCCTCGGGGGA.

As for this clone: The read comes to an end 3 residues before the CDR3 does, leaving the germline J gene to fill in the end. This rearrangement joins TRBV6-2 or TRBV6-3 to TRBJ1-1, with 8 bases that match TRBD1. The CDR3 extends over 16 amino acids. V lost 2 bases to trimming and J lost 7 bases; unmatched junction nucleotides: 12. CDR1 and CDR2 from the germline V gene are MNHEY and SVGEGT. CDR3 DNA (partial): TGTGCCAGCAGTTACGCGGGGACAGGAGCCAAACGTGAA. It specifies CASSYAGTGAKRE. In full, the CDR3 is CASSYAGTGAKREAFF.

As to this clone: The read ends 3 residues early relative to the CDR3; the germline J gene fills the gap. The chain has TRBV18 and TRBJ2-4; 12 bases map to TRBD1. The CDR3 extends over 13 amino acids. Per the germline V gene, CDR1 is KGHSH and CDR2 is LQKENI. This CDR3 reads CASSRDRGQGQYF. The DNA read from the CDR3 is TGTGCCAGCTCACGGGACAGGGGGCAGGGT.

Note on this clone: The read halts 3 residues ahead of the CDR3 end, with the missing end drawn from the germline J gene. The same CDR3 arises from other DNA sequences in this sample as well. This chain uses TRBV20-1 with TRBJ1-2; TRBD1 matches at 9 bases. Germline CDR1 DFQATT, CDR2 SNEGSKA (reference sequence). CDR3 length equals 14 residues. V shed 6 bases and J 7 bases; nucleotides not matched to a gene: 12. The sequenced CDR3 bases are TGCAGTGCCCAGGCTGGGACAGGGTCGGGTGGC. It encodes CSAQAGTGSGG. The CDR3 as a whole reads CSAQAGTGSGGYTF.

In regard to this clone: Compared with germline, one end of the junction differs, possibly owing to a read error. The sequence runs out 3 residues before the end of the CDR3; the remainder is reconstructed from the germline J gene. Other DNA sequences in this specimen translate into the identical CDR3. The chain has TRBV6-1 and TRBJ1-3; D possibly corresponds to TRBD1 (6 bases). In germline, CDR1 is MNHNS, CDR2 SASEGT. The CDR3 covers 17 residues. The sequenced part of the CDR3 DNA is TGTGCCAGCAGTGAACAAAAAGGGGGTTTAAGTGGAAACACT. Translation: CASSEQKGGLSGNT. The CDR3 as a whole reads CASSEQKGGLSGNTIYF.

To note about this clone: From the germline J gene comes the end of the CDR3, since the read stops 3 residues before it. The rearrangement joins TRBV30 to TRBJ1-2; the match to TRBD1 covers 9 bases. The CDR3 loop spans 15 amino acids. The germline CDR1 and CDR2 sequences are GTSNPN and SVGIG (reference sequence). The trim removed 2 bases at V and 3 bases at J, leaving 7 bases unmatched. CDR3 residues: CAWSPRQGDDYGYTF. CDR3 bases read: TGTGCCTGGAGTCCTCGACAGGGGGATGACTATGGC.

This CDR3 is CASSERDSGGNQPQYF. The CDR3 DNA, read in part, is TGTGCCAGCAGCGAAAGGGACAGCGGGGGAAATCAGCCT. The chain recombines TRBV4-2 with TRBJ2-4, with D perhaps TRBD2 (8 bases). The read terminates 3 residues before the CDR3 end, so the remaining end is supplied by the germline J gene. Germline values: CDR1 LGHNA, CDR2 YNFKEQ. This CDR3 comprises 16 residues.

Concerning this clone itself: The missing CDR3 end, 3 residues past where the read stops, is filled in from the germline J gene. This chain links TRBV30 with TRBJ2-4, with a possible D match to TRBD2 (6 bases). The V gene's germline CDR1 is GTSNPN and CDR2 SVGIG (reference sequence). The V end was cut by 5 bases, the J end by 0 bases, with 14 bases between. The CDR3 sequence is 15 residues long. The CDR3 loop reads CAWAGGGLAKNIQYF. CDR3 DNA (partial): TGTGCCTGGGCCGGGGGAGGTCTAGCCAAAAACATT.

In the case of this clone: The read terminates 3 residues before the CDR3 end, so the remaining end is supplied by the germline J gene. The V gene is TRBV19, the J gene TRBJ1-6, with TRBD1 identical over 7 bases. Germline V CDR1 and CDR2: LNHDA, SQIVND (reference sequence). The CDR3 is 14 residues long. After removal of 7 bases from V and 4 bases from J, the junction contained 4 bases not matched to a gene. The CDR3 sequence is CASKGGQYNSPLHF. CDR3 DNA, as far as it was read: TGTGCCAGTAAGGGGGGACAGTATAATTCACCC.

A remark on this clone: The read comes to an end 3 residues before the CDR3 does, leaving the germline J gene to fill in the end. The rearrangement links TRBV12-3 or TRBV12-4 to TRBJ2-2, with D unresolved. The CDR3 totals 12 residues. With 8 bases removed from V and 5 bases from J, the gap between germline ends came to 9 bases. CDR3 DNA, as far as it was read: TGTGCCAGCCATGCAGATACCGGGGAG. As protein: CASHADTGE. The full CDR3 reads CASHADTGELFF.

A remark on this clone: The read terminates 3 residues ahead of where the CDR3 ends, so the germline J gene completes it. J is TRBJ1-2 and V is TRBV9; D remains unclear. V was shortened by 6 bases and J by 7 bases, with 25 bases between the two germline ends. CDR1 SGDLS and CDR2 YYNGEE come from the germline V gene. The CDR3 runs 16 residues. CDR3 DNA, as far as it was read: TGTGCCAGCATCAGAGATCATACAATGGAGGGCTTTGGC. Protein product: CASIRDHTMEGFG. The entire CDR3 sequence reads CASIRDHTMEGFGYTF.

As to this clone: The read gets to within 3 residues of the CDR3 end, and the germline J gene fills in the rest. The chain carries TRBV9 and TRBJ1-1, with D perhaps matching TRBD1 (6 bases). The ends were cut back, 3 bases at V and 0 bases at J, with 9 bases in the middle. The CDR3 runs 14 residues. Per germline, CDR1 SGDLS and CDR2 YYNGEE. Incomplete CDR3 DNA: TGTGCCAGCAGCGCAGGGGTCCTGAACACTGAA. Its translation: CASSAGVLNTE. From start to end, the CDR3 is CASSAGVLNTEAFF.

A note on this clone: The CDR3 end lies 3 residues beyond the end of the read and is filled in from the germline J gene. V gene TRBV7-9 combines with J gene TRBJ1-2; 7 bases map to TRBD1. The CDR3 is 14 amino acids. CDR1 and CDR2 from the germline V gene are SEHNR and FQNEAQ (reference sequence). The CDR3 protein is CASSLGIDRDEYTF. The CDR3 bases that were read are TGTGCCAGCAGCTTAGGGATTGACAGGGACGAA.

The CDR3 region is CASSLQVNTEAFF. The covered CDR3 bases are TGTGCCAGCAGCTTACAGGTGAACACTGAA. V usage is TRBV7-6 and J usage is TRBJ1-1; D uncertain. The read terminates 3 residues ahead of where the CDR3 ends, so the germline J gene completes it. V lost 2 bases to trimming and J lost 0 bases, with 4 bases between them. Germline loops: CDR1 SGHVS, CDR2 FNYEAQ. The CDR3 has 13 residues.

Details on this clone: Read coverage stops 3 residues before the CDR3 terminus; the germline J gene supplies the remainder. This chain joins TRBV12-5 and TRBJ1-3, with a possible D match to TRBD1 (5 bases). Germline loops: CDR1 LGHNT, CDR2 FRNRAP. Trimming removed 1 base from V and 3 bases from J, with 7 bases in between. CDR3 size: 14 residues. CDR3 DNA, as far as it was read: TGTGCTAGTGGTTTGGGACAGATTGGAAACACC. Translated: CASGLGQIGNT. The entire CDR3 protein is CASGLGQIGNTIYF.

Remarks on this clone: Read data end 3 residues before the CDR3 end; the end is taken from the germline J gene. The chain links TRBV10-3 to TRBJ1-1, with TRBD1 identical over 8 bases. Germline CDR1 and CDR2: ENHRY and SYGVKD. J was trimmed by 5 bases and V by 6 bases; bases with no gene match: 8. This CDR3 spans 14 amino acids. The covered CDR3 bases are TGTGCCATCAGCCCGGACAGGGATTTGACTGAA. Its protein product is CAISPDRDLTE. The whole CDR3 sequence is CAISPDRDLTEAFF.

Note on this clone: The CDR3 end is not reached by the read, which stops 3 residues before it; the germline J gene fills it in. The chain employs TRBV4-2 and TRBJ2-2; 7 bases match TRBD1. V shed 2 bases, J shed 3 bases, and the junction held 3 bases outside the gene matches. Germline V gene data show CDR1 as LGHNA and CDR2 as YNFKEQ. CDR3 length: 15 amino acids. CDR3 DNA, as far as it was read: TGTGCCAGCAGCCAACGGGACAGAGACACCGGGGAG. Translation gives CASSQRDRDTGE. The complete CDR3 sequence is CASSQRDRDTGELFF.